What follows describes a single T cell receptor (beta chain). This clone has ten or more counts. Its antigen remains unidentified. Per-base qualities were not stored, and no clone one base away is much larger. Libraries were made using PCR. Instrument on record: Illumina HiSeq 4000. High-throughput sequencing was used to profile the CDR3 region of the TCR beta-chain in every patient. The paper's data handling went like this. Drawing on CDR3 differences between clinicopathological groups, the researchers built a classifier meant to tell apart patients with distant-metastatic papillary thyroid cancer. The Shannon index was used to assess repertoire diversity, and the Morisita-Horn index was used to assess tumor-blood repertoire similarity. The raw public reads went through TCRdb reprocessing: fastp at Q25, MiXCR clone calling, in-frame beta chains kept. Clone size and V and J calls follow TCRdb, not the original study. A total of around 22,000 clones appear in this sample, 36% of them only once. The ten largest account for over 20% of the sample.

The entry originates in a study of metastatic and nonmetastatic thyroid tumors (dated by TCRdb to 2020 to 2021). Study-wide context: Repertoires from peripheral blood and from tumor or nodule tissue samples of malignant and benign thyroid patients were compared. Beyond this particular receptor, the publication reports: In both blood and tumor samples, malignant tumors were reported to have significantly higher TCR beta diversity than benign nodules.

The CDR3 starts with the cysteine, ends with the phenylalanine, and has 13 residues. The read is trimmed to its CDR3 DNA, 39 bases read in frame from base 1. Clipping removes 7 bases from V and 5 bases from J, with 7 as the unmatched junction base count. None of the patients had been given any treatment before thyroid surgery. Using T-cell receptor beta sequencing, the study looked back at clinical samples from patients collected from about 2011 to 2018. The TCR comes from a male donor with papillary thyroid cancer or a benign thyroid nodule (not recorded which). Some clones in this sample may be carry-over from other donors' samples. The sequenced sample was blood. The rearrangement joined TRBV12-3 or TRBV12-4 to TRBJ2-7, with 8 middle bases fitting TRBD1. Here the CDR3 is given as CASNLQGANEQYF. The sequenced DNA: TGTGCCAGCAACCTCCAGGGGGCGAACGAGCAGTACTTC.